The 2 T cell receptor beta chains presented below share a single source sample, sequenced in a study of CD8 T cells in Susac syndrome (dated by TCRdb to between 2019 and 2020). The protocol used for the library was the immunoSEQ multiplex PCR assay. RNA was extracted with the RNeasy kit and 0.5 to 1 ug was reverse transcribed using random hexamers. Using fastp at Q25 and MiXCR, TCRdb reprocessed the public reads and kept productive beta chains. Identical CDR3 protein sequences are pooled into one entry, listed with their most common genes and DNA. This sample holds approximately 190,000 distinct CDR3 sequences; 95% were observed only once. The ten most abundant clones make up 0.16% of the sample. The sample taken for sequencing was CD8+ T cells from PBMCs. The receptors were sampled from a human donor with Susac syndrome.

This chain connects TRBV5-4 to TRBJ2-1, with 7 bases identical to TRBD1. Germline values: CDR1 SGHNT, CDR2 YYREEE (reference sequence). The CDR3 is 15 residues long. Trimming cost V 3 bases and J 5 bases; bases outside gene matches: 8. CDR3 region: CASSSYRGSDNEQFF. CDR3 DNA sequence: TGTGCCAGCAGCTCATACAGGGGTTCGGACAATGAGCAGTTCTTC.

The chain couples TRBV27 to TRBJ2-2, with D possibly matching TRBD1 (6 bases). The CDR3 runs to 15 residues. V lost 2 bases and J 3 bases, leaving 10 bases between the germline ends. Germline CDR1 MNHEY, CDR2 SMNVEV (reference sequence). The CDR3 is CASSLRQGYTGELFF. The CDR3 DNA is TGTGCCAGCAGTTTACGGCAGGGGTACACCGGGGAGCTGTTTTTT.